The rows below give T cell receptor beta chains drawn from one sample of a study of cytomegalovirus exposure and HLA in healthy donors. Method: immunoSEQ multiplex PCR; TCRdb's copy keeps in-frame clones and lacks some. The sample includes roughly 180,000 clones, approximately 80% of them seen just once. The sequenced material came from PBMCs. These receptors originate from a man aged 18-30 years in good health and CMV-seronegative. CDR3s include the opening cysteine and the closing phenylalanine or tryptophan. A D gene is named only where the DNA matches it firmly. The size field is filled for only some rows; it gives once, few, many or a size class.

d_gene	v_gene	abundance	j_gene	CDR3aa	CDR3nt
TRBD2	TRBV19	-	TRBJ2-2	CASSTGARGVGELFF	TGTGCCAGTAGTACCGGGGCCCGGGGGGTCGGGGAGCTGTTTTTT
-	TRBV2	-	TRBJ1-2	CASREPGQPRHGYTF	TGTGCCAGCAGAGAACCGGGACAACCTCGGCATGGCTACACCTTC
-	TRBV5-5	-	TRBJ1-2	CASRLTGHLYGYTF	TGTGCCAGCAGATTGACGGGACACCTCTATGGCTACACCTTC
-	TRBV4-1	-	TRBJ1-4	CASSQYSGESGGLFF	TGCGCCAGCAGCCAATACAGCGGAGAGTCGGGAGGATTGTTTTTT
-	TRBV6-5	-	TRBJ2-6	CASTRGTSGANVLTF	TGTGCCAGCACCCGCGGGACTTCTGGGGCCAACGTCCTGACTTTC
TRBD2	TRBV10-3	-	TRBJ2-1	CAIRTAQKLAGGENEQFF	TGTGCCATCAGGACCGCGCAAAAACTAGCGGGAGGAGAAAATGAGCAGTTCTTC
TRBD2	TRBV28	-	TRBJ2-1	CASSFYGREVNEQFF	TGTGCCAGCAGTTTCTACGGGAGGGAGGTCAATGAGCAGTTCTTC
TRBD2	TRBV10-2	-	TRBJ2-3	CASSRTSVDTQYF	TGCGCCAGCAGTCGGACTAGCGTGGATACGCAGTATTTT
TRBD1	TRBV10-1	-	TRBJ2-1	CASSPGQGSGEQFF	TGCGCCAGCAGCCCGGGACAGGGGTCAGGTGAGCAGTTCTTC
-	TRBV19	-	TRBJ1-5	CASSMSGPGPQHF	TGTGCCAGTAGTATGTCAGGGCCCGGGCCCCAGCATTTT
TRBD1	TRBV28	-	TRBJ2-7	CASSLSGGYEQYF	TGTGCCAGCAGTTTATCAGGGGGCTACGAGCAGTACTTC
TRBD1	TRBV5-1	-	TRBJ2-7	CASSRDSIYEQYF	TGCGCCAGCAGCAGGGACAGTATCTACGAGCAGTACTTC
-	TRBV7-2	-	TRBJ2-1	CASSLGHYNEQFF	TGTGCCAGCAGCCTCGGACACTACAATGAGCAGTTCTTC
-	TRBV28	-	TRBJ2-3	CASSLDSRDTQYF	TGTGCCAGCAGTCTCGACAGTCGGGATACGCAGTATTTT
TRBD2	TRBV4-1	-	TRBJ2-1	CASSPLAGPNEQFF	TGCGCCAGCAGCCCGTTAGCGGGGCCCAATGAGCAGTTCTTC
-	TRBV7-9	-	TRBJ1-3	CASSLEGGGNTIYF	TGTGCCAGCAGCTTAGAAGGGGGTGGAAACACCATATATTTT
TRBD1	TRBV28	-	TRBJ1-4	CASSSTGTGNEKLFF	TGTGCCAGCAGTTCCACAGGGACAGGGAATGAAAAACTGTTTTTT
TRBD2	TRBV7-9	-	TRBJ2-3	CASSFLAGGLDTQYF	TGTGCCAGCAGCTTTTTAGCGGGAGGGCTCGATACGCAGTATTTT
TRBD1	TRBV4-1	few	TRBJ1-1	CASSHLSTHRGNTEAFF	TGCGCCAGCAGCCATCTCTCAACTCACAGGGGTAACACTGAAGCTTTCTTT
TRBD1	TRBV15	-	TRBJ1-5	CATSILGGSPSNQPQHF	TGTGCCACCAGCATCCTAGGGGGCAGTCCTAGCAATCAGCCCCAGCATTTT
-	TRBV4-1	-	TRBJ2-5	CASSPARGSGTQYF	TGCGCCAGCAGCCCCGCTAGGGGGTCGGGGACCCAGTACTTC
-	TRBV5-6	-	TRBJ2-1	CASSLDLAYSSYNEQFF	TGTGCCAGCAGCTTGGATCTCGCGTACAGCTCCTACAATGAGCAGTTCTTC
-	TRBV28	-	TRBJ1-5	CASRPRIGRTGNQPQHF	TGTGCCAGCAGACCGCGTATTGGGAGGACCGGCAATCAGCCCCAGCATTTT
-	TRBV9	-	TRBJ1-1	CASSAGFELLAAEAFF	TGTGCCAGCAGCGCCGGGTTCGAACTTCTTGCCGCTGAAGCTTTCTTT
TRBD1	TRBV6-5	few	TRBJ2-7	CASSYSWTGDSYEQYF	TGTGCCAGCAGTTACAGTTGGACAGGCGATTCCTACGAGCAGTACTTC
TRBD1	TRBV29-1	-	TRBJ2-7	CSVEGRQGPGSYEQYF	TGCAGCGTTGAAGGAAGACAGGGCCCGGGCTCCTACGAGCAGTACTTC
-	TRBV2	-	TRBJ2-2	CASSEVFGGGELFF	TGTGCCAGCAGTGAAGTGTTCGGGGGAGGGGAGCTGTTTTTT
TRBD2	TRBV28	-	TRBJ2-1	CASSPISGGSYNEQFF	TGTGCCAGCAGTCCCATTAGCGGGGGGTCCTACAATGAGCAGTTCTTC
-	TRBV5-4	-	TRBJ2-7	CASSLGDEQYF	TGTGCCAGCAGCTTAGGAGACGAGCAGTACTTC
-	TRBV19	-	TRBJ2-2	CASSIGTGYTGELFF	TGTGCCAGTAGTATAGGGACGGGATACACCGGGGAGCTGTTTTTT